The 18 T cell receptor beta chains given below trace back to one sample, sequenced in a study of T cells in Graves' hyperthyroidism and ophthalmopathy. Amplified regions were TCR beta CDR3 sequences from RNA transcripts. Carried out on the TCR CDR3, a first-round RT-PCR used the HTBI primer set. TCRdb re-called the multiplex PCR reads with MiXCR, one entry per CDR3 protein. The repertoire includes 490,000 or so distinct CDR3 sequences, approximately 16% of them detected once, and 29% sits in the top ten. Sequenced sample: blood. The receptors were gathered from a woman aged 30 to 39 with Graves' ophthalmopathy.

The table lists this clonotype with many counts. This chain links TRBV13 with TRBJ1-5; D ambiguous. CDR1 and CDR2 (germline): PRHDT, FYEKMQ (reference sequence). The CDR3 covers 12 residues. V gave up 5 bases and J gave up 4 bases, with 6 bases separating them. In DNA, the CDR3 is TGTGCCAGCAGCCCGGCGAATCAGCCCCAGCATTTT. The encoded protein is CASSPANQPQHF.

J is TRBJ2-5 and V is TRBV6-2 or TRBV6-3; possible D gene TRBD1, 6 bases. Germline V gives CDR1 MNHEY, CDR2 SVGEGT. Trimming removed 0 bases from V and 7 bases from J, with 18 bases in between. The CDR3 runs to 16 residues. The CDR3 DNA reads TGTGCCAGCAGTTACTCATCGGGACACCAGATCCGGACCCAGTACTTC. Its translation: CASSYSSGHQIRTQYF.

The chain employs TRBV18 and TRBJ2-1; D gene uncertain. This CDR3 spans 14 amino acids. Germline lookup yields CDR1 KGHSH and CDR2 LQKENI. Trimming cost V 3 bases and J 3 bases, with 9 bases left between them. The CDR3 nucleotides are TGTGCCAGCTCACCGGGCCAGAACTACAATGAGCAGTTCTTC. It is translated as CASSPGQNYNEQFF.

This clonotype was seen at least ten times. The chain uses TRBV6-2 or TRBV6-3 and TRBJ2-7; no clear D. The V end was cut by 0 bases, the J end by 4 bases, with 13 bases between. This CDR3 is 15 amino acids long. The V gene's germline CDR1 is MNHEY and CDR2 SVGEGT. CDR3 coding DNA: TGTGCCAGCAGTTACTCGATCGAGCGCTCATACGAGCAGTACTTC. It codes for CASSYSIERSYEQYF.

There are many counts of this clonotype. The chain combines TRBV5-8 with TRBJ2-7; D tentatively reads TRBD1 or TRBD2 (5 bases each). V lost 3 bases, J lost 1 base, and 11 bases lay in between. Germline CDR1 is SGHTS and CDR2 is YDEGEE. This CDR3 comprises 14 residues. The CDR3 loop is CASSSGRRSYEQYF. CDR3 bases: TGTGCCAGCAGCTCGGGACGCCGGTCCTACGAGCAGTACTTC. Supplemented by reference TRBV5-8 and TRBJ2-7, the full variable domain reads EAGVTQSPTHLIKTRGQQATLRCSPISGHTSVYWYQQALGLGLQFLLWYDEGEERNRGNFPPRFSGRQFPNYSSELNVNALELEDSALYLCASSSGRRSYEQYFGPGTRLTVT.

This clonotype showed up many times. This chain connects TRBV28 to TRBJ1-1; 8 bases fit TRBD1. From germline, CDR1 is MDHEN and CDR2 SYDVKM. The CDR3 consists of 16 residues. The V and J ends lost 4 bases and 0 bases, in that order; junction bases with no gene match: 7. The CDR3 loop reads CASSWQGAPMNTEAFF. CDR3 nucleotides: TGTGCCAGCAGTTGGCAGGGGGCGCCCATGAACACTGAAGCTTTCTTT.

This clonotype was counted ten times or more. The rearrangement uses TRBV10-3 and TRBJ2-2; 9 positions match TRBD2. The ends lost 10 bases at V and 7 bases at J; junction bases unmatched: 13. This CDR3 is built from 15 residues. Germline CDR1 is ENHRY and CDR2 is SYGVKD. CDR3 loop: CATERTTSGYGELFF. CDR3 in DNA: TGTGCCACCGAACGGACCACTAGCGGGTACGGGGAGCTGTTTTTT.

In this sample, this clonotype turned up a few times. V and J are TRBV20-1 and TRBJ1-5; TRBD1 might be the D (5 bases). The V end was cut by 4 bases, the J end by 0 bases, with 13 bases between. The CDR3 covers 15 residues. In germline, CDR1 is DFQATT, CDR2 SNEGSKA (reference sequence). CDR3 sequence reads: CSAKTLQGSNQPQHF. In nucleotides, the CDR3 is TGCAGTGCTAAGACCCTTCAGGGTAGCAATCAGCCCCAGCATTTT.

The chain links TRBV5-1 to TRBJ1-2; the D is unclear. The germline V gene has CDR1 SGHRS and CDR2 YFSETQ. This CDR3 comprises 13 residues. Trimming stripped 1 base from V and 4 bases from J, with 8 bases between. The CDR3 DNA follows: TGCGCCAGCAGCTTGACTGGACTCTATGGCTACACCTTC. It encodes CASSLTGLYGYTF.

This chain connects TRBV28 to TRBJ2-6; no clear D gene. Germline CDR1 reads MDHEN; CDR2 reads SYDVKM. This CDR3 comprises 15 residues. The ends were cut back, 3 bases at V and 0 bases at J, with 6 bases in the middle. CDR3 sequence (DNA): TGTGCCAGCAGTTTTTTGTCCTCTGGGGCCAACGTCCTGACTTTC. This sequence encodes CASSFLSSGANVLTF.

Note on this clonotype: A much larger clone sits a single nucleotide away, making a read error possible. The V call is TRBV10-3, the J call TRBJ2-3, with D possibly being TRBD2 (6 bases). V lost 0 bases and J 4 bases, leaving 20 bases between the germline ends. Germline lookup yields CDR1 ENHRY and CDR2 SYGVKD. CDR3 size: 18 residues. In nucleotides, the CDR3 is TGTGCCATCAGTGAGTCGATGGTTTCGGGATCTAGCGCAGATACGCAGTATTTT. Its translation is CAISESMVSGSSADTQYF.

On this clonotype: A much larger clone differs from this one at a single base, so this may be a read error. The CDR3 does not close with the conserved phenylalanine or tryptophan, likely indicating a read error. V and J are TRBV28 and TRBJ1-2; D is perhaps TRBD1 (5 bases). The V and J ends lost 6 bases and 2 bases respectively, with 10 bases between them. Germline assignment: CDR1 MDHEN and CDR2 SYDVKM. CDR3 size: 13 residues. In DNA, the CDR3 is TGTGCCAGCAGCTTTGGGACCAACTATGGCTACACCTCC. Protein product: CASSFGTNYGYTS.

Details on this clonotype: A much larger clonotype is one base distant, so this may be a read error. The chain couples TRBV29-1 to TRBJ2-1; D gene uncertain. V dropped 7 bases and J dropped 3 bases, with 19 bases sitting between them. Germline V CDR1 and CDR2: SQVTM, ANQGSEA. This CDR3 has 15 amino acids. The CDR3 protein is CSAQLPPGSYNEQFF. CDR3 coding DNA: TGCAGCGCCCAACTACCCCCCGGTAGCTACAATGAGCAGTTCTTC.

This clonotype came up many times. The J gene is TRBJ1-2, the V gene TRBV3-1; D is perhaps TRBD1 (6 bases). The CDR3 runs to 15 residues. Trimming pared 1 base from V and 8 bases from J, leaving 17 bases between. The V gene's germline CDR1 is LGHDT and CDR2 YNNKEL (reference sequence). CDR3 DNA sequence: TGTGCCAGCAGCCAAGTCCCTACAGGGATGGGCGGCTACACCTTC. Translating it yields CASSQVPTGMGGYTF. The full variable domain, rest sourced from reference TRBV3-1 and TRBJ1-2, is DTAVSQTPKYLVTQMGNDKSIKCEQNLGHDTMYWYKQDSKKFLKIMFSYNNKELIINETVPNRFSPKSPDKAHLNLHINSLELGDSAVYFCASSQVPTGMGGYTFGSGTRLTVV.

This clonotype has just a few counts. The chain uses TRBV15 and TRBJ2-2; TRBD2 matches at 7 bases. The length of the CDR3 is 17 residues. Per germline, CDR1 LNHNV and CDR2 YYDKDF (reference sequence). V shed 5 bases, J shed 5 bases, and the junction held 14 bases outside the gene matches. CDR3 loop: CATSSRGGTPITGELFF. The CDR3 DNA is TGTGCCACCAGCTCACGGGGAGGGACCCCGATAACCGGGGAGCTGTTTTTT.

This chain connects TRBV15 to TRBJ2-1, with D perhaps assigned TRBD1 or TRBD2 (6 bases each). CDR3 length equals 14 residues. CDR1 is LNHNV and CDR2 is YYDKDF in the germline V gene (reference sequence). Between the trimmed V and J ends, which lost 0 bases and 6 bases, there was a span of 9 bases. CDR3 bases: TGTGCCACCAGCAGAGATAAGGGGGGCAATGAGCAGTTCTTC. Translation gives CATSRDKGGNEQFF.

This clonotype was counted between two and nine times. The V and J genes are TRBV19 and TRBJ2-7, with D maybe TRBD2 (5 bases). Per the germline V gene, CDR1 is LNHDA and CDR2 is SQIVND (reference sequence). This CDR3 region has 13 residues. Deletions cut 3 bases from V and 4 bases from J, with 10 bases between. The CDR3 reads CASSIGLEYEQYF. DNA for the CDR3: TGTGCCAGTAGTATTGGACTCGAGTACGAGCAGTACTTC.

This clonotype has more than one count but fewer than ten. The chain couples TRBV7-2 to TRBJ2-1; 9 bases line up with TRBD2. V lost 5 bases, J lost 4 bases, and 9 bases stayed unmatched. The germline V gene encodes CDR1 SGHTA and CDR2 FQGNSA. CDR3 size: 16 residues. In nucleotides, the CDR3 is TGTGCCAGCAGCCCCTTAACTAGCGGGCGATACAATGAGCAGTTCTTC. It yields the protein CASSPLTSGRYNEQFF.